Included here is one T cell receptor beta chain sequence, with context. Its antigen is undetermined. This sample was taken from a study of PD-1 blockade in classical Hodgkin lymphoma. Findings of the study overall: While CD8+ TCR diversity did not rise significantly by C4D1, CD4+ TCR diversity did. Patients starting nivolumab less than 1 year after ASCT had lower diversity and were excluded from later analyses. Baseline diversity was lower in partial responders and progressors than complete responders.

Sequenced by immunoSEQ multiplex PCR; TCRdb stores in-frame clones only, minus some. The table records some 100,000 clones, roughly 91% of them present only once. This CDR3 is 14 amino acids long. The ends were cut back, 0 bases at V and 6 bases at J, with 8 bases in the middle. Germline values: CDR1 MDHEN, CDR2 SYDVKM. Sample time point: cycle 4 day 1 (C4D1), after around six weeks of nivolumab. All the patients suffered relapse after autologous stem cell transplantation, and brentuximab vedotin exposure differed. The clonotype originates from a human donor with classical Hodgkin lymphoma. Source: peripheral blood mononuclear cells (PBMCs), taken before the fourth cycle of nivolumab. The V call is TRBV28, the J call TRBJ2-2; a weak D match, TRBD2 (6 bases). The CDR3 region is CASSLWAGPGELFF. CDR3 nucleotide sequence: TGTGCCAGCAGTTTATGGGCGGGGCCCGGGGAGCTGTTTTTT.